The 8 T cell receptor beta chains below all came from one sample that was sequenced in a study of a mutant IDH1 vaccine in newly diagnosed glioma. Regarding time point: week 47, end of study. The vaccine gave 300 ug of a 20-mer mutant IDH1 peptide subcutaneously per dose. Which antigens these TCRs recognize remains unknown. The repertoire was sequenced with immunoSEQ multiplex PCR; TCRdb's copy has only in-frame clones and lacks some. Of about 34,000 clones in the sample, 90% are singletons; the top ten hold over 4.5%. Sequenced material: PBMCs, taken from a glioma patient whose treatment included an IDH1 peptide vaccine. These receptors were collected from a woman in her thirties or forties with glioma.

V is TRBV5-1 and J is TRBJ2-3; 7 bases fit TRBD2. The CDR3 has 16 residues. V was pared by 4 bases and J by 2 bases, with 10 bases of the junction left unmatched. Per germline, CDR1 SGHRS and CDR2 YFSETQ. The CDR3, as DNA: TGCGCCAGCAGCCCACTGGGGGGGGACGACACAGATACGCAGTATTTT. It encodes CASSPLGGDDTDTQYF.

The chain employs TRBV11-2 and TRBJ2-1; maybe TRBD2 (6 bases). The CDR3 extends over 15 amino acids. V was trimmed by 5 bases and J by 1 base, leaving 12 bases between them. The germline gives CDR1 SGHAT, CDR2 FQNNGV. The CDR3 is CASSTLGGSYNEQFF. The CDR3 bases are TGTGCCAGCAGCACATTAGGAGGGTCCTACAATGAGCAGTTCTTC.

This chain joins TRBV14 and TRBJ2-5; no clear D. V lost 1 base and J 1 base, leaving 16 bases between the germline ends. CDR1 and CDR2 from the germline V gene are SGHDN and FVKESK. This CDR3 comprises 17 residues. The CDR3 region has the DNA TGTGCCAGCAGCCAAGGGTGGGGAACCCCCCGCCAAGAGACCCAGTACTTC. Translating it yields CASSQGWGTPRQETQYF.

The chain recombines TRBV30 with TRBJ2-5; tentatively, D is TRBD1 (6 bases). Germline V gene lookup returns CDR1 GTSNPN and CDR2 SVGIG (reference sequence). This CDR3 is 17 amino acids long. V lost 7 bases to trimming and J lost 4 bases, with 28 bases between them. DNA of the CDR3: TGTGCCTCGACCCAAGGACAGAGCCTAGGTTTTGGAGAGACCCAGTACTTC. Translation gives CASTQGQSLGFGETQYF.

The V call is TRBV18, the J call TRBJ2-7; possibly TRBD1 or TRBD2 for D (5 bases each). V lost 2 bases, J lost 4 bases, and 15 bases lay in between. The germline CDR1 and CDR2 sequences are KGHSH and LQKENI. The CDR3 has 15 amino acids. The CDR3: CASSPSGRITYEQYF. CDR3 nucleotides: TGTGCCAGCTCACCATCGGGACGGATTACGTACGAGCAGTACTTC.

Only one count was recorded for this clone. CDR3: CASSDSGNPAYEQYF. The CDR3 DNA follows: TGTGCCAGCAGCGACTCCGGGAATCCTGCCTACGAGCAGTACTTC. The V and J genes are TRBV7-2 and TRBJ2-7; D is possibly TRBD2 (5 bases). This CDR3 spans 15 amino acids. V lost 5 bases, J lost 2 bases, and 16 bases lay in between. The V gene's germline CDR1 is SGHTA and CDR2 FQGNSA.

This rearrangement joins TRBV2 to TRBJ1-6; D ambiguous. The V end was cut by 4 bases, the J end by 9 bases, with 7 bases between. This CDR3 is built from 12 residues. CDR1 and CDR2 from the germline V gene are SNHLY and FYNNEI. CDR3 loop: CASSGSLSPLHF. The CDR3 nucleotides read TGTGCCAGCAGTGGATCCCTTTCACCCCTCCACTTT.

This chain connects TRBV7-9 to TRBJ2-6; D remains unclear. The length of the CDR3 is 19 residues. V lost 0 bases and J 3 bases, leaving 18 bases between the germline ends. Germline V gives CDR1 SEHNR, CDR2 FQNEAQ (reference sequence). The CDR3 reads CASSLARTQTVFGANVLTF. For the CDR3, the DNA is TGTGCCAGCAGCTTAGCGCGGACCCAAACAGTATTTGGGGCCAACGTCCTGACTTTC.